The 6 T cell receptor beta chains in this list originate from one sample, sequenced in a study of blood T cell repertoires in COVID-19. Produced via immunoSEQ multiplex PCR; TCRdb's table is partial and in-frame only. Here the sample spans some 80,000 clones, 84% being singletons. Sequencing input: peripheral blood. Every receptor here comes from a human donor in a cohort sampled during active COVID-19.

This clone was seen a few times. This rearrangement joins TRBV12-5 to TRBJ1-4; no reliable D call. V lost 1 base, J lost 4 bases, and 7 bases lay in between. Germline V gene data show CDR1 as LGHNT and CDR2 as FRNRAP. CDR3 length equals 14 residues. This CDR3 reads CASGLGTVNEKLFF. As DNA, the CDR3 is TGTGCTAGTGGTTTGGGAACGGTTAATGAAAAACTGTTTTTT.

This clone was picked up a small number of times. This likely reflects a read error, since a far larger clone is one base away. CDR3 sequence reads: CASTLDRGDTEAFF. The CDR3 coding sequence is TGTGCCAGCACCTTGGACAGGGGGGACACTGAAGCTTTCTTT. The rearrangement uses TRBV6-5 and TRBJ1-1; 10 bases map to TRBD1. The CDR3 covers 14 residues. CDR1 and CDR2 from the germline V gene are MNHEY and SVGAGI. Losses at the gene ends were 7 bases for V and 3 bases for J; bases not matched to a gene: 5.

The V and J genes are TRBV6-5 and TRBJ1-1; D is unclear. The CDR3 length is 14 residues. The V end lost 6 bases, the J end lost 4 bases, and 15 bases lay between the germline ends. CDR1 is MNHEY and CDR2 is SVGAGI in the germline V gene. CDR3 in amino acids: CASRYEGDRTEAFF. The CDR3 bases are TGTGCCAGCAGGTACGAGGGAGATCGCACTGAAGCTTTCTTT.

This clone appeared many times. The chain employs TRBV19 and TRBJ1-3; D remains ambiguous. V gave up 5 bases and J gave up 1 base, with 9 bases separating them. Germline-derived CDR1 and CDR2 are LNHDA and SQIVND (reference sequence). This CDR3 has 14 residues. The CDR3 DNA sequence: TGTGCCAGTAGTTACGACATTTCTGGAAACACCATATATTTT. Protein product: CASSYDISGNTIYF.

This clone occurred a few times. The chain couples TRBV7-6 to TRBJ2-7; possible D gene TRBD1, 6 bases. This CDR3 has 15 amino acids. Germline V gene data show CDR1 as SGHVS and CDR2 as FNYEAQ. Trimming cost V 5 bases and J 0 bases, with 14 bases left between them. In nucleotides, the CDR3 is TGTGCCAGCAGCAGAGGGGACACTGGCTCCTACGAGCAGTACTTC. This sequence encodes CASSRGDTGSYEQYF.

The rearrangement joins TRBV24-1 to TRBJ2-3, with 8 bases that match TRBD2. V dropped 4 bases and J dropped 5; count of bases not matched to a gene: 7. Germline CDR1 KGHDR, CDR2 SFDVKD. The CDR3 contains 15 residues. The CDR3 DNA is TGTGCCACCAGTGAAACCGGGACTAGAGGAGATACGCAGTATTTT. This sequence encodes CATSETGTRGDTQYF.